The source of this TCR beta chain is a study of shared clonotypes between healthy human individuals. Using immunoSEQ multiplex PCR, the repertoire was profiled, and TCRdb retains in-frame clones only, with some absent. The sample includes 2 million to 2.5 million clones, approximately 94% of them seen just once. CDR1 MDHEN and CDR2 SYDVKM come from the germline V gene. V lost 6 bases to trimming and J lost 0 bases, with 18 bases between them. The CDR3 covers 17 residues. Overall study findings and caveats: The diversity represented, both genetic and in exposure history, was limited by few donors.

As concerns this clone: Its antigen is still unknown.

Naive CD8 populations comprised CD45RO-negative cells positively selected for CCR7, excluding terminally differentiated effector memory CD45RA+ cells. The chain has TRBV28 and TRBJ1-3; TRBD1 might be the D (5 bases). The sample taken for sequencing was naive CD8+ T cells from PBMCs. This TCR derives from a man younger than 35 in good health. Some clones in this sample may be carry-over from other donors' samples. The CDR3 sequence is CASSESPGTDSGNTIYF. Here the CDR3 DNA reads TGTGCCAGCAGCGAAAGCCCCGGGACGGACTCTGGAAACACCATATATTTT.